This TCR beta chain was identified during a study of T-cell reconstitution after alpha-beta-depleted transplantation in children. Whole-study findings and limits: A year had passed since transplant, and T-cell counts and diversity by then came mostly from newly produced T cells. In patients about two months after transplant, alpha-beta T cells reportedly arose from several hundred expanded graft clones.

This clonotype has just a few counts. Its specificity is not known. This sample's TCRbeta library carried unique molecular identifier barcodes. Each CDR3 protein gets one entry after TCRdb re-called the PCR reads with MiXCR. The sample shows roughly 200,000 distinct CDR3 sequences, roughly 8.3% of them seen only once. This receptor was obtained from a male patient aged 2 to 9 who had a stem cell transplant for acute myeloid leukemia, so the T cells may come from the graft donor. Sequenced material: PBMCs, mostly from graft donor cells, taken 360 days after TCRalphabeta/CD19-depleted stem cell transplant.

The CDR3 nucleotides read TGTGCCAGCAGCTACCTGATGGGGGGCACCGGGGAGCTGTTTTTT. It specifies CASSYLMGGTGELFF. The chain recombines TRBV7-3 with TRBJ2-2; tentatively, D is TRBD2 (6 bases). The CDR3 has 15 residues. Trimming pared 4 bases from V and 4 bases from J, leaving 13 bases between. Germline V gene sequence: CDR1 SGHTA, CDR2 FQGTGA.